This T cell receptor (beta chain) was retrieved from a study of blood T cell repertoires in COVID-19. Here immunoSEQ multiplex PCR was the method, and the copy in TCRdb shows in-frame clones only, minus some. The profile covers approximately 230,000 clones, with 65% to 90% appearing a single time and under 2% taken by the ten largest. The V gene's germline CDR1 is KGHSH and CDR2 LQKENI. The CDR3 contains 14 residues. The V end was cut by 4 bases, the J end by 4 bases, with 13 bases between. Individuals drawn from under 30 US areas were about 18 to 90 years old. Participants were placed into cohorts based on the clinical history they reported. The study counted Cohort 3 donors as recovered given two negative PCRs, clearance, or symptom resolution.

This sequence originates from a man aged 40-55 years who had recovered from COVID-19. The chain uses TRBV18 and TRBJ2-5; D may be TRBD2 (6 bases). The sample comprised PBMCs or T cells enriched from blood (not recorded which). CDR3 loop: CASSLTGVRETQYF. The CDR3 nucleotides read TGTGCCAGCTCACTTACGGGGGTCCGAGAGACCCAGTACTTC.